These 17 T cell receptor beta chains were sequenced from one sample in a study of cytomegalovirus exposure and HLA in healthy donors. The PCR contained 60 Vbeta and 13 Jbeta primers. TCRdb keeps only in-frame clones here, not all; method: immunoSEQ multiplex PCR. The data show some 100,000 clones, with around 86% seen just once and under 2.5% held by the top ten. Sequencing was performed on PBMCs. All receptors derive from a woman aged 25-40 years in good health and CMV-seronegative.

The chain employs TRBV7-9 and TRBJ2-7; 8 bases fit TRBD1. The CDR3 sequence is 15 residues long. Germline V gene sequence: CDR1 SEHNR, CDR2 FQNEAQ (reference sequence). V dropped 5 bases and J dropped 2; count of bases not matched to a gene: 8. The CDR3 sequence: CASSLQGAGAYEQYF. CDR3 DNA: TGTGCCAGCAGCCTTCAGGGGGCCGGGGCCTACGAGCAGTACTTC.

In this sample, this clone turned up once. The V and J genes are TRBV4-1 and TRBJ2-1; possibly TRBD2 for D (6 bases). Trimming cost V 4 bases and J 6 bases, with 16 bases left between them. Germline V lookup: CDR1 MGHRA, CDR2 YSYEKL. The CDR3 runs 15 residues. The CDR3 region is CASSRLAGTPNEQFF. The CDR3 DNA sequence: TGCGCCAGCAGCCGTCTTGCCGGGACTCCCAATGAGCAGTTCTTC.

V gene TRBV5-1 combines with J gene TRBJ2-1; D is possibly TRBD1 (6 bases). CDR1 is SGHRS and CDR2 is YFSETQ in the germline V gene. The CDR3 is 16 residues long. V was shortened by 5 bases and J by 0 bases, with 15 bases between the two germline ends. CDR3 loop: CASRQGSGSSYNEQFF. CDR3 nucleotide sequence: TGCGCCAGCAGACAGGGTTCGGGGAGCTCCTACAATGAGCAGTTCTTC.

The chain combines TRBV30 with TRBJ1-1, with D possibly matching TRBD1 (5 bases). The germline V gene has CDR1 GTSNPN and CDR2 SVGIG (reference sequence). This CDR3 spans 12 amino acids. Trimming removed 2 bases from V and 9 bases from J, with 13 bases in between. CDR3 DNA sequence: TGTGCCTGGAGTCCAGGAGGGACTAAAGCTTTCTTT. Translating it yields CAWSPGGTKAFF.

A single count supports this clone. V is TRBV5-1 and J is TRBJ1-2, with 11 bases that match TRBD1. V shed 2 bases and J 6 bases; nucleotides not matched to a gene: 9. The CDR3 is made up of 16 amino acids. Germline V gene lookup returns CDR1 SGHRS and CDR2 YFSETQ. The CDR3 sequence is CASSFWDRGISDGYTF. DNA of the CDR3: TGCGCCAGCAGCTTTTGGGACAGGGGGATAAGCGATGGCTACACCTTC.

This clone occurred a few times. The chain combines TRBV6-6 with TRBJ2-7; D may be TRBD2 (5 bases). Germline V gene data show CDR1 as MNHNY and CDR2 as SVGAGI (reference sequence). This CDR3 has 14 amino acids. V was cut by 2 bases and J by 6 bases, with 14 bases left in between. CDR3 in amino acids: CASSYPTRFREQYF. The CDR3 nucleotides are TGTGCCAGCAGTTACCCAACTAGATTTCGCGAGCAGTACTTC.

CDR3 sequence: CASSSAGRTYNSPLHF. CDR3 nucleotides: TGTGCCAGCAGCTCAGCCGGACGGACTTATAATTCACCCCTCCACTTT. The chain carries TRBV7-2 and TRBJ1-6; D gene uncertain. Trimming removed 4 bases at V and 4 bases at J, with 14 bases between. In germline, CDR1 is SGHTA, CDR2 FQGNSA. The CDR3 contains 16 residues.

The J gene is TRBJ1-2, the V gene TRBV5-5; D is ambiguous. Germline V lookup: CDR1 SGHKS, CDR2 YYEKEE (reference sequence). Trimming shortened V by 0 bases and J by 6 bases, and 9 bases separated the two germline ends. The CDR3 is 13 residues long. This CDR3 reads CASSLDRNNGYTF. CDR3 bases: TGTGCCAGCAGCTTGGACAGAAATAATGGCTACACCTTC. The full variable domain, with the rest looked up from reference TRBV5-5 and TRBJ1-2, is DAGVTQSPTHLIKTRGQQVTLRCSPISGHKSVSWYQQVLGQGPQFIFQYYEKEERGRGNFPDRFSARQFPNYSSELNVNALLLGDSALYLCASSLDRNNGYTFGSGTRLTVV.

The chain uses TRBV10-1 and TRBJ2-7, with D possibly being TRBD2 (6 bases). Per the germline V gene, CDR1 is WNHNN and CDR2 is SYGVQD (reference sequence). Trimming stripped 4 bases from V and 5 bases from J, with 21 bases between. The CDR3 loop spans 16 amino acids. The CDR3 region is CASSGPSRLVHDEQYF. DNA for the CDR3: TGCGCCAGCAGTGGGCCTTCCCGACTAGTTCACGACGAGCAGTACTTC.

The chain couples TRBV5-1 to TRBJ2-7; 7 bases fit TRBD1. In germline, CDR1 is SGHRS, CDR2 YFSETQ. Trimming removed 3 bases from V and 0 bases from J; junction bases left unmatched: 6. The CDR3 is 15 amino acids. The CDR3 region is CASSSGQVSSYEQYF. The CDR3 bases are TGCGCCAGCAGCTCCGGACAGGTGAGCTCCTACGAGCAGTACTTC.

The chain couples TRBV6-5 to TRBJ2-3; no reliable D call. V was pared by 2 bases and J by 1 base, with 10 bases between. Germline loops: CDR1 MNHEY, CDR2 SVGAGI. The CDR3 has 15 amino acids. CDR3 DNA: TGTGCCAGCAGTTACCTATCTCCCGGCACAGATACGCAGTATTTT. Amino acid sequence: CASSYLSPGTDTQYF.

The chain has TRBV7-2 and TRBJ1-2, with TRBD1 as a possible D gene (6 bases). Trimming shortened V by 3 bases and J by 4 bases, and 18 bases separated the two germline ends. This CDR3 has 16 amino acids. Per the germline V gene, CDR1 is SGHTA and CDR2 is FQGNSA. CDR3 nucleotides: TGTGCCAGCAGCTTCGAAGGCCTGCGGGGGGCCTATGGCTACACCTTC. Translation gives CASSFEGLRGAYGYTF.

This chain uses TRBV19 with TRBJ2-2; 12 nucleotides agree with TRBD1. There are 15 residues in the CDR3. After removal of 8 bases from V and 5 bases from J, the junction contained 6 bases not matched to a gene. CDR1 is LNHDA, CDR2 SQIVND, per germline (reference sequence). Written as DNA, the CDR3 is TGTGCCAGTCAAACGGGACAGGGGGCGACCGGGGAGCTGTTTTTT. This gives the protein CASQTGQGATGELFF.

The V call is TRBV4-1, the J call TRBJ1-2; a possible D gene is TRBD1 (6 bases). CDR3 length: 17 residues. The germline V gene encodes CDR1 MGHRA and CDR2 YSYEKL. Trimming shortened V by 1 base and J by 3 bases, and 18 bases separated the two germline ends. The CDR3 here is CASSQVRGQSPDYGYTF. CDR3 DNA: TGCGCCAGCAGCCAAGTCCGCGGACAGTCGCCTGACTATGGCTACACCTTC.

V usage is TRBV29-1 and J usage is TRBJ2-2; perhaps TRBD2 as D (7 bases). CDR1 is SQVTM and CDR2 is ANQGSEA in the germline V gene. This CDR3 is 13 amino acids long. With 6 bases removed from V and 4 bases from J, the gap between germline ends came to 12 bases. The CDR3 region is CSVNREGTGELFF. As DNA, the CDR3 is TGCAGCGTGAACAGGGAGGGCACCGGGGAGCTGTTTTTT.

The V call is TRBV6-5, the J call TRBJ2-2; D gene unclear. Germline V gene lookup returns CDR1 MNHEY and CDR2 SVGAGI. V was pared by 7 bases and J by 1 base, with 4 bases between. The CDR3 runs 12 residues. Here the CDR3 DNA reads TGTGCCAGCACGAGGAACACCGGGGAGCTGTTTTTT. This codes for CASTRNTGELFF.

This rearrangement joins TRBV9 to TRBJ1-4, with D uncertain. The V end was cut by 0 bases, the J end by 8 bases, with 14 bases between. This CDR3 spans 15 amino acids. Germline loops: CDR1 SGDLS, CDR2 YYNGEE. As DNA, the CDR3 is TGTGCCAGCAGCGTAGGTGGACTACTCGGGGAAAAACTGTTTTTT. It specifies CASSVGGLLGEKLFF.